What follows is one T cell receptor (beta chain) and its context. Trimming shortened V by 1 base and J by 1 base, and 12 bases separated the two germline ends. Per the germline V gene, CDR1 is LGHDT and CDR2 is YNNKEL (reference sequence). CDR3 size: 16 residues. Clones were sequenced by immunoSEQ multiplex PCR, and TCRdb holds only the in-frame ones, with some missing. The table lists hundreds of thousands of clones, 90% of them singletons. This entry is derived from a study of control samples from healthy donors and cancer patients. This clonotype was obtained from a man in his forties with head and neck cancer. The chain recombines TRBV3-1 (or the pseudogene TRBV3-2) with TRBJ2-3, with a possible D match to TRBD2 (6 bases). Sequenced material: PBMCs. This CDR3 is CASSQVLTGGTDTQYF. CDR3 bases: TGTGCCAGCAGCCAAGTATTGACGGGGGGCACAGATACGCAGTATTTT.